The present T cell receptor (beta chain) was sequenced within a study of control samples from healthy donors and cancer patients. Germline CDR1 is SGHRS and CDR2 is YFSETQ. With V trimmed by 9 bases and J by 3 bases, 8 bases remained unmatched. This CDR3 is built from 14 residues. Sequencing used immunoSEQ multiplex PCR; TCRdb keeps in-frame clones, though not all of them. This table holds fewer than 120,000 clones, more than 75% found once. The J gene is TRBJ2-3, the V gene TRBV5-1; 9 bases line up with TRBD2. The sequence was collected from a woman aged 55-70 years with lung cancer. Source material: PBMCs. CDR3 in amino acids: CATRAGGPTDTQYF. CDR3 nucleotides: TGCGCCACCAGGGCGGGGGGGCCAACAGATACGCAGTATTTT.